The clone carrying this T cell receptor beta chain was seen only once. The antigen remains undetermined. The sample is drawn from a study of OX40 agonist ivuxolimab in advanced cancers. Across the study: Participants could have had prior anti-PD-1, anti-PD-L1 or anti-CTLA-4 therapy, and approximately 37% had some. The study's findings and limits: Among expanded peripheral T cells, antigen specificity went undetermined. Some nonresponders likewise displayed low normalized T-cell clonal expansion.

The method was immunoSEQ multiplex PCR; TCRdb's version includes in-frame clones alone and lacks a portion of them. The sample has around 41,000 clones, roughly 89% seen once. Per the germline V gene, CDR1 is SNHLY and CDR2 is FYNNEI. V was cut by 5 bases and J by 6 bases, with 17 bases left in between. The CDR3 is 14 amino acids. Sequencing used CD4+ or CD8+ T cells sorted from blood, obtained in a trial of the OX40 agonist ivuxolimab. The rearrangement joins TRBV2 to TRBJ2-7; D remains unclear. The TCR comes from an adult with an advanced solid tumor such as melanoma, head and neck, liver or kidney cancer. The CDR3 region is CASSSEMGESEQYF. CDR3 DNA sequence: TGTGCCAGCAGTAGTGAGATGGGTGAGAGCGAGCAGTACTTC.